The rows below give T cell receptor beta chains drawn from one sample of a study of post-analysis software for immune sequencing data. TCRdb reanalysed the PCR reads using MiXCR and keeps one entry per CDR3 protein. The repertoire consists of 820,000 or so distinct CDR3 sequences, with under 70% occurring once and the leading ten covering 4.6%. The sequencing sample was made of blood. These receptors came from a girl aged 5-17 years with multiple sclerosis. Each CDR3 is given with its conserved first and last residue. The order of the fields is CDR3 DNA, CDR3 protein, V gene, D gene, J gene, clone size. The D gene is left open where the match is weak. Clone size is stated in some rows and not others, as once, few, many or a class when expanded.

CDR3 DNA: TGCAGTGCTGAGCGGGGGGGCGTCTACGAGCAGTACTTC
CDR3 protein: CSAERGGVYEQYF
V gene: TRBV20-1
D gene: TRBD2
J gene: TRBJ2-7
clone size: .

CDR3 DNA: TGTGCCATCAGGGATTCAGGGGGAGCCAACGTCCTGACTTTC
CDR3 protein: CAIRDSGGANVLTF
V gene: TRBV10-3
D gene: TRBD1
J gene: TRBJ2-6
clone size: .

CDR3 DNA: TGCGCCAGCAGCTTCTATCAGGGTGACTACAATGAGCAGTTCTTC
CDR3 protein: CASSFYQGDYNEQFF
V gene: TRBV5-1
D gene: .
J gene: TRBJ2-1
clone size: .

CDR3 DNA: TGTGCCGCCAGGGGTCTGCCCACAGATACGCAGTATTTT
CDR3 protein: CAARGLPTDTQYF
V gene: TRBV2
D gene: .
J gene: TRBJ2-3
clone size: .

CDR3 DNA: TGCGCCAGCAGACAACCGGGACAGTTGAAGGGCGGCTACACCTTC
CDR3 protein: CASRQPGQLKGGYTF
V gene: TRBV4-1
D gene: TRBD1
J gene: TRBJ1-2
clone size: .

CDR3 DNA: TGCAGTGCTATTACAGGTGGTAATGAAAAACTGTTTTTT
CDR3 protein: CSAITGGNEKLFF
V gene: TRBV20-1
D gene: .
J gene: TRBJ1-4
clone size: .

CDR3 DNA: TGTGCCAGCAGTTACGGGACAGGGGGCTTTCGCGGGCGCAAAAACATTCAGTACTTC
CDR3 protein: CASSYGTGGFRGRKNIQYF
V gene: TRBV6-2/TRBV6-3
D gene: TRBD1
J gene: TRBJ2-4
clone size: .

CDR3 DNA: TGTGCCAGCAGTATCCGGGACAGGACCCTGGACTACGAGCAGTACTTC
CDR3 protein: CASSIRDRTLDYEQYF
V gene: TRBV6-1
D gene: TRBD1
J gene: TRBJ2-7
clone size: .

CDR3 DNA: TGTGCCAGCAGCCCTGGGGACAGTGAAAAACTGTTTTTT
CDR3 protein: CASSPGDSEKLFF
V gene: TRBV7-9
D gene: TRBD1
J gene: TRBJ1-4
clone size: .

CDR3 DNA: TGCAGCGTTGAAGGACAGGGGGCGGCAGATACGCAGTATTTT
CDR3 protein: CSVEGQGAADTQYF
V gene: TRBV29-1
D gene: TRBD1
J gene: TRBJ2-3
clone size: few

CDR3 DNA: TGCAGTGCTACCCAAGATGGGAACACTGAAGCTTTCTTT
CDR3 protein: CSATQDGNTEAFF
V gene: TRBV20-1
D gene: .
J gene: TRBJ1-1
clone size: .

CDR3 DNA: TGCAGTGCGACGCCCGCTAGCAGGACCTACAATGAGCAGTTCTTC
CDR3 protein: CSATPASRTYNEQFF
V gene: TRBV20-1
D gene: .
J gene: TRBJ2-1
clone size: .

CDR3 DNA: TGCGCCGGCAGCCAAGAGGGCGGGGGAGTGGAGACCCAGTACTTC
CDR3 protein: CAGSQEGGGVETQYF
V gene: TRBV4-1
D gene: TRBD2
J gene: TRBJ2-5
clone size: .

CDR3 DNA: TGTGCCAGCAGTTCCCATGGGACTAGCGGGACCCGGGTGGAGACCCAGTACTTC
CDR3 protein: CASSSHGTSGTRVETQYF
V gene: TRBV28
D gene: TRBD2
J gene: TRBJ2-5
clone size: .

CDR3 DNA: TGTGCCAGCTCCCCCGAGACGGGGGGGCAAGAGACCCAGTACTTC
CDR3 protein: CASSPETGGQETQYF
V gene: TRBV18
D gene: TRBD2
J gene: TRBJ2-5
clone size: .

CDR3 DNA: TGTGCCAGCAGCTCTCTAGCGGGGCCCACCTACAATGAGCAGTTCTTC
CDR3 protein: CASSSLAGPTYNEQFF
V gene: TRBV7-3
D gene: TRBD2
J gene: TRBJ2-1
clone size: .

CDR3 DNA: TGCAGCGTCGAAGCTCGGGGGGTAGAGACCCAGTACTTC
CDR3 protein: CSVEARGVETQYF
V gene: TRBV29-1
D gene: TRBD2
J gene: TRBJ2-5
clone size: .

CDR3 DNA: TGTGCCAGCAGTGAAGAAATTTGGGTCTTCTCCTACGAGCAGTACTTC
CDR3 protein: CASSEEIWVFSYEQYF
V gene: TRBV6-1
D gene: .
J gene: TRBJ2-7
clone size: .

CDR3 DNA: TGCAGTGCTGCCCCCAACAGGGCAGCGCCCCAGCATTTT
CDR3 protein: CSAAPNRAAPQHF
V gene: TRBV20-1
D gene: .
J gene: TRBJ1-5
clone size: once

CDR3 DNA: TGCGCCAGCAGCTTGATGGGCAGGGAAGAGACCCAGTACTTC
CDR3 protein: CASSLMGREETQYF
V gene: TRBV5-1
D gene: .
J gene: TRBJ2-5
clone size: few

CDR3 DNA: TGCGCCAGCAGCCAAGATAGTTCCAGCGGGAGGTACAATGAGCAGTTCTTC
CDR3 protein: CASSQDSSSGRYNEQFF
V gene: TRBV4-1
D gene: TRBD2
J gene: TRBJ2-1
clone size: .

CDR3 DNA: TGTGCCTGGAGTGTGAGAAGTGCAGGTCGTTACGAGCAGTACTTC
CDR3 protein: CAWSVRSAGRYEQYF
V gene: TRBV30
D gene: .
J gene: TRBJ2-7
clone size: .

CDR3 DNA: TGTGCCAGCAGTTACTCGACGGGGCCCAGTTCCAATCAGCCCCAGCATTTT
CDR3 protein: CASSYSTGPSSNQPQHF
V gene: TRBV6-6
D gene: .
J gene: TRBJ1-5
clone size: once

CDR3 DNA: TGTGCCAGCAGCCAAGTATTAGGAGGGTTTAGCACAGATACGCAGTATTTT
CDR3 protein: CASSQVLGGFSTDTQYF
V gene: TRBV3-1
D gene: .
J gene: TRBJ2-3
clone size: once

CDR3 DNA: TGTGCCAGCGGCCAGGCAGGGGAATACGAGCAGTACTTC
CDR3 protein: CASGQAGEYEQYF
V gene: TRBV7-3
D gene: .
J gene: TRBJ2-7
clone size: .

CDR3 DNA: TGCGCCAGCAGCTTGTCCGGACAGGGTGTCGCCTACGAGCAGTACTTC
CDR3 protein: CASSLSGQGVAYEQYF
V gene: TRBV5-1
D gene: TRBD1
J gene: TRBJ2-7
clone size: .

CDR3 DNA: TGCAGCGGCGGACTAGCAGCCGACAATGAGCAGTTCTTC
CDR3 protein: CSGGLAADNEQFF
V gene: TRBV29-1
D gene: TRBD2
J gene: TRBJ2-1
clone size: few

CDR3 DNA: TGTGCCAGCAGCCCCGTTTGGGCGGGAGGGGAGCAGTTCTTC
CDR3 protein: CASSPVWAGGEQFF
V gene: TRBV6-2/TRBV6-3
D gene: TRBD2
J gene: TRBJ2-1
clone size: .

CDR3 DNA: TGTGCCAGCAGGGGGAAGATATTCGAGCAGTTCTTC
CDR3 protein: CASRGKIFEQFF
V gene: TRBV7-9
D gene: .
J gene: TRBJ2-1
clone size: .

CDR3 DNA: TGTGCCAGCAGTAGACTAGCGGGGGGGCTCAATGAGCAGTTCTTC
CDR3 protein: CASSRLAGGLNEQFF
V gene: TRBV6-5
D gene: TRBD2
J gene: TRBJ2-1
clone size: few

CDR3 DNA: TGTGCCAGCAGCTTAGGTAACGAGCAGTACTTC
CDR3 protein: CASSLGNEQYF
V gene: TRBV12-3/TRBV12-4
D gene: .
J gene: TRBJ2-7
clone size: many

CDR3 DNA: TGTGCCAGCAGATCCTCCCGGGGGACAGGGGGAATTCAGCCCCAGCATTTT
CDR3 protein: CASRSSRGTGGIQPQHF
V gene: TRBV12-3/TRBV12-4
D gene: TRBD1
J gene: TRBJ1-5
clone size: .

CDR3 DNA: TGCGCCAGCAGGGACACGAGCTCCTACGAGCAGTACTTC
CDR3 protein: CASRDTSSYEQYF
V gene: TRBV5-1
D gene: .
J gene: TRBJ2-7
clone size: .

CDR3 DNA: TGCAGCGTTCGGGTTGGGGGAGAAGGGACTGAAGCTTTCTTT
CDR3 protein: CSVRVGGEGTEAFF
V gene: TRBV29-1
D gene: .
J gene: TRBJ1-1
clone size: once

CDR3 DNA: TGTGCCACCAGCTGGGGGAGCTCTGGGGCCAACGTCCTGACTTTC
CDR3 protein: CATSWGSSGANVLTF
V gene: TRBV15
D gene: .
J gene: TRBJ2-6
clone size: .

CDR3 DNA: TGCGCCAGCAGCTTGGGGTTAGGGCTTAACGACGAGCAGTACTTC
CDR3 protein: CASSLGLGLNDEQYF
V gene: TRBV5-1
D gene: .
J gene: TRBJ2-7
clone size: .

CDR3 DNA: TGTGCCAGCAGCCCGAGGGGGGACAGCAAGCTCCAAGAGACCCAGTACTTC
CDR3 protein: CASSPRGDSKLQETQYF
V gene: TRBV9
D gene: .
J gene: TRBJ2-5
clone size: few

CDR3 DNA: TGTGCCAGCAGTTACCTGGCTAGCGGGAAGAATGAGCAGTTCTTC
CDR3 protein: CASSYLASGKNEQFF
V gene: TRBV6-5
D gene: TRBD2
J gene: TRBJ2-1
clone size: .

CDR3 DNA: TGTGCCAGCAGTGACCGGACGACCAGCAGCTACACCTTC
CDR3 protein: CASSDRTTSSYTF
V gene: TRBV25-1
D gene: .
J gene: TRBJ1-2
clone size: few

CDR3 DNA: TGTGCCAGCAGCCACGACCGCGACCCCTGGGGGTGCTACGAGCAGTACTTC
CDR3 protein: CASSHDRDPWGCYEQYF
V gene: TRBV4-2
D gene: .
J gene: TRBJ2-7
clone size: .

CDR3 DNA: TGCAGTGCTCTGCACAGACAGGGAAAAGAGACCCAGTACTTC
CDR3 protein: CSALHRQGKETQYF
V gene: TRBV20-1
D gene: TRBD1
J gene: TRBJ2-5
clone size: .

CDR3 DNA: TGCAGCGTCGACCAACCCGACAGGCCAACCACAGATACGCAGTATTTT
CDR3 protein: CSVDQPDRPTTDTQYF
V gene: TRBV29-1
D gene: .
J gene: TRBJ2-3
clone size: few

CDR3 DNA: TGTGCCAGCAGCCTACTCCAACACTTCTATGGCTACACCTTC
CDR3 protein: CASSLLQHFYGYTF
V gene: TRBV28
D gene: .
J gene: TRBJ1-2
clone size: .

CDR3 DNA: TGCAGCGTTCGAGGGACCGGCGTTGGGGAGCAGTTCTTC
CDR3 protein: CSVRGTGVGEQFF
V gene: TRBV29-1
D gene: .
J gene: TRBJ2-1
clone size: few

CDR3 DNA: TGTGCCAGGTCTAGCGGGGGGGGCGCTTACAATGAGCAGTTCTTC
CDR3 protein: CARSSGGGAYNEQFF
V gene: TRBV2
D gene: TRBD2
J gene: TRBJ2-1
clone size: .

CDR3 DNA: TGCGCCAGCAGCCCGGACGTAGCGGGAGTCGGTGTGGAGACCCAGTACTTC
CDR3 protein: CASSPDVAGVGVETQYF
V gene: TRBV5-1
D gene: TRBD2
J gene: TRBJ2-5
clone size: few

CDR3 DNA: TGTGCCAGCAGTTTTAAACTCCTAGCGGGGGACTACCGCTCCTACGAGCAGTACTTC
CDR3 protein: CASSFKLLAGDYRSYEQYF
V gene: TRBV12-3/TRBV12-4
D gene: TRBD2
J gene: TRBJ2-7
clone size: few

CDR3 DNA: TGCAGTGCTGATGGGCGGGGGGGCGACAACGAGCAGTACTTC
CDR3 protein: CSADGRGGDNEQYF
V gene: TRBV20-1
D gene: TRBD2
J gene: TRBJ2-7
clone size: .

CDR3 DNA: TGTACCAGCAGCCCCAGACGGACTAGCGGGAGGAACCTCAATGAGCAGTTCTTC
CDR3 protein: CTSSPRRTSGRNLNEQFF
V gene: TRBV7-8
D gene: TRBD2
J gene: TRBJ2-1
clone size: .

CDR3 DNA: TGCAGTGCTAGCTTCTCGGTGGGGGGTGCCTACGAGCAGTACTTC
CDR3 protein: CSASFSVGGAYEQYF
V gene: TRBV20-1
D gene: .
J gene: TRBJ2-7
clone size: .

CDR3 DNA: TGTGCCAGCAGCACTGTAGCGGGGAGTTACAATGAGCAGTTCTTC
CDR3 protein: CASSTVAGSYNEQFF
V gene: TRBV5-6
D gene: TRBD2
J gene: TRBJ2-1
clone size: once

CDR3 DNA: TGCAGTGCTAGAGATTGGGTTAACACTGAAGCTTTCTTT
CDR3 protein: CSARDWVNTEAFF
V gene: TRBV20-1
D gene: .
J gene: TRBJ1-1
clone size: .